This TCR beta chain stems from a study of blood T cell repertoires in COVID-19. Study in general: The study drew acute and convalescent COVID-19 samples from the United States, Italy and Spain.

The table came from immunoSEQ multiplex PCR; TCRdb's copy has only in-frame clones and leaves some out. The table has approximately 200,000 clones, about 80% seen once. The CDR3 contains 15 residues. Trimming stripped 1 base from V and 8 bases from J, with 19 bases between. CDR1 SGHRS and CDR2 YFSETQ come from the germline V gene. Material: peripheral blood. The TCR comes from a woman aged 55-69 years with acute or convalescent COVID-19. The chain employs TRBV5-1 and TRBJ2-7; D might be TRBD1 (5 bases). The CDR3 nucleotides read TGCGCCAGCAGCTTGTATGACCGGCTGACAGAAAAGCAGTACTTC. Amino acid sequence: CASSLYDRLTEKQYF. Drawing the rest from reference TRBV5-1 and TRBJ2-7, the complete variable domain is KAGVTQTPRYLIKTRGQQVTLSCSPISGHRSVSWYQQTPGQGLQFLFEYFSETQRNKGNFPGRFSGRQFSNSRSEMNVSTLELGDSALYLCASSLYDRLTEKQYFGPGTRLTVT.